The clone carrying this TCR beta chain was seen only once. The antigen is not known. CD45RO-negative CD8 cells positively selected for CCR7 made up the naive population, which excluded terminally differentiated effector memory CD45RA+ cells. The data were obtained in a study of shared clonotypes between healthy human individuals. Study-level points and caveats: The genetic and exposure-history diversity represented was limited by few donors. Rarefaction analysis demonstrated incomplete sorted-subset sequencing notwithstanding large depth.

TCRdb's copy holds only in-frame clones and misses some; the assay was immunoSEQ multiplex PCR. The data show fewer than 850,000 clones, about 97% seen once. Trimming removed 2 bases at V and 5 bases at J, with 13 bases between. Germline V gene sequence: CDR1 SGHAT, CDR2 FQNNGV. The CDR3 consists of 15 residues. Sequenced sample: naive CD8+ T cells sorted from blood. This TCR derives from a man aged 25-45 years in good health. V is TRBV11-2 and J is TRBJ2-4, with unresolved D. This CDR3 reads CASSLTRRPENIQYF. For the CDR3, the DNA is TGTGCCAGCAGCTTAACACGTCGCCCAGAAAACATTCAGTACTTC.